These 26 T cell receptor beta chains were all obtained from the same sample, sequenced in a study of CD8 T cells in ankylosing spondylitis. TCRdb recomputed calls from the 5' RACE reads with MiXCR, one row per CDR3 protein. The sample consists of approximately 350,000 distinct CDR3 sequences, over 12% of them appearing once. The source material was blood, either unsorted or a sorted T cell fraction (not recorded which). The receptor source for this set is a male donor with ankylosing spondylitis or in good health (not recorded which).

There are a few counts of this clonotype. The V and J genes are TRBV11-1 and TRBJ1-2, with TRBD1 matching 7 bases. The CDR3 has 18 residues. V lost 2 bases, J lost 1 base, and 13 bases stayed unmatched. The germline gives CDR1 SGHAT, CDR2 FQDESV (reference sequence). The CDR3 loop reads CASSLTGGRQGSNYGYTF. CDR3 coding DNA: TGTGCCAGCAGCTTAACCGGCGGAAGACAGGGTAGTAACTATGGCTACACCTTC.

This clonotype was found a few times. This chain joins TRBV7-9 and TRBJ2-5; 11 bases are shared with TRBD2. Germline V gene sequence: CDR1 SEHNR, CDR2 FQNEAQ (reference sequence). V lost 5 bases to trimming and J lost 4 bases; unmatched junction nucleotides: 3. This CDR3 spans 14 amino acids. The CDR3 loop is CASSRGLAGETQYF. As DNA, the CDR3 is TGTGCCAGCAGCCGCGGACTAGCGGGAGAGACCCAGTACTTC.

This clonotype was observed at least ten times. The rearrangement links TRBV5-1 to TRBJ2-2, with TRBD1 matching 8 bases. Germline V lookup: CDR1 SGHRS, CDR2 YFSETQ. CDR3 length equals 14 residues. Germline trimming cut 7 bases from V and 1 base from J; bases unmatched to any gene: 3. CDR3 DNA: TGCGCCAGCTCCGGGACAGGGAACACCGGGGAGCTGTTTTTT. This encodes CASSGTGNTGELFF.

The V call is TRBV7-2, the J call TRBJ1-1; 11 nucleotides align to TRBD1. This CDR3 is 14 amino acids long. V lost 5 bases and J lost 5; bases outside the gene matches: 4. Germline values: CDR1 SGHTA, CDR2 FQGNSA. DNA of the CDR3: TGTGCCAGCAGCAACCGGGACAGGGGGACTGAAGCTTTCTTT. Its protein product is CASSNRDRGTEAFF.

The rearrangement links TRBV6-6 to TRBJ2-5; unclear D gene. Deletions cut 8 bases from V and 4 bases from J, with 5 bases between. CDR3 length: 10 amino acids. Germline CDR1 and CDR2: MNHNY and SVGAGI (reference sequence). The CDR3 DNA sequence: TGTGCCAGCGTAAGAGAGACCCAGTACTTC. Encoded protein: CASVRETQYF.

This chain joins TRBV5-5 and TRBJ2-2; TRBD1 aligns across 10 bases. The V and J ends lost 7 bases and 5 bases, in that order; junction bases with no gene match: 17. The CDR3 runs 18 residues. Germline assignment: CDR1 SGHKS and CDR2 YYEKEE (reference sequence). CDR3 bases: TGTGCCAGCTCGAGAGAGACAGGGGGCAGAAGGGGGACCGGGGAGCTGTTTTTT. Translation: CASSRETGGRRGTGELFF.

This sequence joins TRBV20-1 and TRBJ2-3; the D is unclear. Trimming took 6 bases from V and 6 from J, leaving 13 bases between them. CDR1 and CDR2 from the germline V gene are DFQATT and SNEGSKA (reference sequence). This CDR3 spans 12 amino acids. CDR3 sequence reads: CSAPSSGDTQYF. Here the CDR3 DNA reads TGCAGTGCACCTTCCTCCGGGGATACGCAGTATTTT.

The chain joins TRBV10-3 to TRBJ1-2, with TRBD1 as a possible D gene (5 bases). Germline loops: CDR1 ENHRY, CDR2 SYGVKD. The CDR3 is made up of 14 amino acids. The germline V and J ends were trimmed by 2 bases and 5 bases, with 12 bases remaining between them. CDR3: CAISEETVDYGYTF. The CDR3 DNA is TGTGCCATCAGTGAGGAGACAGTCGATTATGGCTACACCTTC.

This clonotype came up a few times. CDR3 region: CASSSFGTEAFF. The CDR3 region has the DNA TGTGCCAGCAGTTCATTTGGTACTGAAGCTTTCTTT. V is TRBV6-6 and J is TRBJ1-1; no clear D. V was pared by 4 bases and J by 5 bases, with 8 bases between. The CDR3 has 12 amino acids. The V gene's germline CDR1 is MNHNY and CDR2 SVGAGI (reference sequence).

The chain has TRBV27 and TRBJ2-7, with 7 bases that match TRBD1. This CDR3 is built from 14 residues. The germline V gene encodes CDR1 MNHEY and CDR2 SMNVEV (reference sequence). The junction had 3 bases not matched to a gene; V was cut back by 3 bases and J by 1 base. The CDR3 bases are TGTGCCAGCAGTTTCTGGGGACAGTCCTACGAGCAGTACTTC. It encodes CASSFWGQSYEQYF.

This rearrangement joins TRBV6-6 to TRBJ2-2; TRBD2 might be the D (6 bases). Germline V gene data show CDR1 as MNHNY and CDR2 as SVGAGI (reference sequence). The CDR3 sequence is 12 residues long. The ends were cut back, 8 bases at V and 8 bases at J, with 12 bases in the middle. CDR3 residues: CASGTSLGELFF. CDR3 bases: TGTGCCAGCGGGACTTCGCTTGGGGAGCTGTTTTTT.

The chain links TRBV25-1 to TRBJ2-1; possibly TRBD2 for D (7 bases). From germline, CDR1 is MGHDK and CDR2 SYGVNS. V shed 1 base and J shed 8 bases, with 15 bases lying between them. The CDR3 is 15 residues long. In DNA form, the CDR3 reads TGTGCCAGCAGTGAATTGGGGGGGGCCGTCGATGAGCAGTTCTTC. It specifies CASSELGGAVDEQFF.

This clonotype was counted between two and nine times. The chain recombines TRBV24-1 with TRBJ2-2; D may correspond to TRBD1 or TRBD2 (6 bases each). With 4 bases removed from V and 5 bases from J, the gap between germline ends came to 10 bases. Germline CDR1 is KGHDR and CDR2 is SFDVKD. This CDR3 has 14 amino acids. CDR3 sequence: CATSDEGGTGELFF. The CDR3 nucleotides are TGTGCCACCAGTGACGAGGGGGGAACCGGGGAGCTGTTTTTT.

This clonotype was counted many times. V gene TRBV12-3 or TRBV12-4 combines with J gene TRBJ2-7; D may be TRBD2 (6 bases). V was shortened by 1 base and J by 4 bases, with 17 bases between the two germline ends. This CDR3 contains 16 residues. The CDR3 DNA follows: TGTGCCAGCAGTTTAGAAGGGACTCACCGGGGTTACGAGCAGTACTTC. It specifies CASSLEGTHRGYEQYF.

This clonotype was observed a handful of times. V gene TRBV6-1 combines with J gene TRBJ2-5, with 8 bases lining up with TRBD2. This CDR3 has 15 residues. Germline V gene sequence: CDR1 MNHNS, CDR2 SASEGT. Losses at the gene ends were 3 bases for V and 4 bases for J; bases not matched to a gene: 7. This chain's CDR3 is CASSDWAGGGETQYF. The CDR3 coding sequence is TGTGCCAGCAGTGACTGGGCGGGAGGAGGAGAGACCCAGTACTTC.

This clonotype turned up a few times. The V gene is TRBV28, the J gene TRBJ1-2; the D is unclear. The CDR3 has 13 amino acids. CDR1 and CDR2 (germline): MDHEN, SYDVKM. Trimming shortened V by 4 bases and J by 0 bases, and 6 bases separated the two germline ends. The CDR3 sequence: CASSYGSNYGYTF. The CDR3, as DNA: TGTGCCAGCAGTTACGGATCTAACTATGGCTACACCTTC.

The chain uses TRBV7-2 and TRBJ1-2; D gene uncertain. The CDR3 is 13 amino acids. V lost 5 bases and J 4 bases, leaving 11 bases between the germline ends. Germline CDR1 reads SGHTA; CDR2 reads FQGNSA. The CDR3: CASSPRSSYGYTF. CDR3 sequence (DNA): TGTGCCAGCAGCCCGCGGTCCTCCTATGGCTACACCTTC.

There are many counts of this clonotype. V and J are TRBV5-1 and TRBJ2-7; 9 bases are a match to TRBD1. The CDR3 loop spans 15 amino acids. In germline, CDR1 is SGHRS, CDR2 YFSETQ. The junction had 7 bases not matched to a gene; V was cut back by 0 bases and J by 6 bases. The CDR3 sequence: CASSLAGTGIGEQYF. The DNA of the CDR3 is TGCGCCAGCAGCTTGGCGGGGACAGGGATCGGCGAGCAGTACTTC. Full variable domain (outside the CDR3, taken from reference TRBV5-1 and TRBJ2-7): KAGVTQTPRYLIKTRGQQVTLSCSPISGHRSVSWYQQTPGQGLQFLFEYFSETQRNKGNFPGRFSGRQFSNSRSEMNVSTLELGDSALYLCASSLAGTGIGEQYFGPGTRLTVT.

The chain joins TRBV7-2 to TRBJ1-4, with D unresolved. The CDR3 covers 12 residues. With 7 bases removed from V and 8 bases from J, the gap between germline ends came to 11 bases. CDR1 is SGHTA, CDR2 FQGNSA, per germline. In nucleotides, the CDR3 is TGTGCCAGCAACATGGTGGGAGAAAAACTGTTTTTT. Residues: CASNMVGEKLFF.

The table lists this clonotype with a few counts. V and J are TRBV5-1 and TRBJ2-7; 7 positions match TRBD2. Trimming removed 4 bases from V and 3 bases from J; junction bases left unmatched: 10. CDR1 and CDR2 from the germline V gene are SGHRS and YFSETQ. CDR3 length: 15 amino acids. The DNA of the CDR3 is TGCGCCAGCAGCCCGGGACTAACCCAAATCTACGAGCAGTACTTC. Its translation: CASSPGLTQIYEQYF.

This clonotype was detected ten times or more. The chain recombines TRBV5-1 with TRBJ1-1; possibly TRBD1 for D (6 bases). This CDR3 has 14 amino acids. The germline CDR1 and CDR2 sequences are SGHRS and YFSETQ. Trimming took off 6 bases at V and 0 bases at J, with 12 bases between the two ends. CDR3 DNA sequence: TGCGCCAGCACCTGGACAGCAATGAACACTGAAGCTTTCTTT. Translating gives CASTWTAMNTEAFF.

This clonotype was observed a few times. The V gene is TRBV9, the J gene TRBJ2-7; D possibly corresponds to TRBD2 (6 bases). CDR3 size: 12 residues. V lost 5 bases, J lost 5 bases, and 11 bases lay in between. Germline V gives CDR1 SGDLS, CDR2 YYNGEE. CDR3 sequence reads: CASRTSIDEQYF. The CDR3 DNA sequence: TGTGCCAGCAGGACTAGTATCGACGAGCAGTACTTC.

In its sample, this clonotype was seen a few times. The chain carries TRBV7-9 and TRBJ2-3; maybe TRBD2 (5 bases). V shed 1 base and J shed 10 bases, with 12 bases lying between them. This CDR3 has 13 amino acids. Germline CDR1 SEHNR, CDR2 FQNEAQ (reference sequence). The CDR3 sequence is CASSLVGAGAQYF. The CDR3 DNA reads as TGTGCCAGCAGCTTAGTGGGAGCTGGTGCGCAGTATTTT.

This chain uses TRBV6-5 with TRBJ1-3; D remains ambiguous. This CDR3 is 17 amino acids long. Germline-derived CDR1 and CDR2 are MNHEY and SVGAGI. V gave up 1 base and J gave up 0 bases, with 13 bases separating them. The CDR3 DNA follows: TGTGCCAGCAGTTACTATCGGGGTACGCTCTCTGGAAACACCATATATTTT. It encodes CASSYYRGTLSGNTIYF.

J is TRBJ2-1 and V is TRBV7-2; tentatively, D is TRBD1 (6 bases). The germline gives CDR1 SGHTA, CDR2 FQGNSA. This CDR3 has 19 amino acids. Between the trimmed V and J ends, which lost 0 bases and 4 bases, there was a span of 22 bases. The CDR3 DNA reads TGTGCCAGCAGCTTAGCGACGGTCGCCAGGGACACGGCATACAATGAGCAGTTCTTC. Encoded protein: CASSLATVARDTAYNEQFF. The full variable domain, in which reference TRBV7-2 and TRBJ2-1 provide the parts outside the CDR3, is GAGVSQSPSNKVTEKGKDVELRCDPISGHTALYWYRQSLGQGLEFLIYFQGNSAPDKSGLPSDRFSAERTGGSVSTLTIQRTQQEDSAVYLCASSLATVARDTAYNEQFFGPGTRLTVL.

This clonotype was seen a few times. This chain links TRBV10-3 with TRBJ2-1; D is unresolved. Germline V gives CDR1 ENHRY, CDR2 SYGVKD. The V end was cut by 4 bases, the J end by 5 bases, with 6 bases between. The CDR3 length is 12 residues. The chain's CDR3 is CAISGQNNEQFF. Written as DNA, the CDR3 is TGTGCCATCAGTGGACAAAACAATGAGCAGTTCTTC.